These 5 T cell receptor beta chains were all obtained from the same sample, sequenced in a study of T cell changes during pregnancy in multiple sclerosis. Here immunoSEQ multiplex PCR was the method, and the copy in TCRdb shows in-frame clones only, minus some. Of almost 50,000 clones listed, over 80% are singletons. This material consisted of CD8+ T cells from peripheral blood mononuclear cells, taken after pregnancy. All receptors derive from a female donor with multiple sclerosis, enrolled in a pregnancy study.

This chain connects TRBV13 to TRBJ2-7, with 11 positions matching TRBD2. This CDR3 has 15 residues. In germline, CDR1 is PRHDT, CDR2 FYEKMQ (reference sequence). Trimming at V came to 5 bases and at J to 3 bases, leaving 6 bases not matched to a gene. As DNA, the CDR3 is TGTGCCAGCAGCCCTCTAGCGGGGGGACGCTACGAGCAGTACTTC. It codes for CASSPLAGGRYEQYF.

The chain links TRBV5-6 to TRBJ1-2, with TRBD1 identical over 10 bases. J was trimmed by 6 bases and V by 4 bases; bases with no gene match: 12. Germline-derived CDR1 and CDR2 are SGHDT and YYEEEE. This CDR3 comprises 16 residues. In nucleotides, the CDR3 is TGTGCCAGCAGCCCCGGGACAGGGGCTGTAGGGGATGGCTACACCTTC. Translation: CASSPGTGAVGDGYTF.

The V and J genes are TRBV4-1 and TRBJ2-7, with 7 bases matching TRBD1. Germline CDR1 is MGHRA and CDR2 is YSYEKL. With 0 bases clipped from V and 2 bases from J, the junction kept 7 bases outside the gene matches. This CDR3 region has 16 residues. The CDR3 reads CASSQDSRQGTYEQYF. The CDR3 nucleotides are TGCGCCAGCAGCCAAGATTCCCGACAGGGTACCTACGAGCAGTACTTC.

The chain links TRBV7-8 to TRBJ2-7, with TRBD2 matching over 9 bases. This CDR3 is built from 17 residues. Germline CDR1 SGHVS, CDR2 FQNEAQ. The trim removed 5 bases at V and 2 bases at J, leaving 13 bases unmatched. The CDR3 is CASSGSTSGLSTYEQYF. CDR3 bases: TGTGCCAGCAGCGGTTCGACTAGCGGCCTATCTACCTACGAGCAGTACTTC.

The J gene is TRBJ1-4, the V gene TRBV25-1; TRBD1 agrees at 7 bases. The germline V gene has CDR1 MGHDK and CDR2 SYGVNS. This CDR3 spans 18 amino acids. V gave up 3 bases and J gave up 7 bases; unmatched junction bases: 17. The CDR3 DNA reads as TGTGCCAGCAGTGACGAACATACCCGACAGGGTCGGGGTGAAAAACTGTTTTTT. This sequence encodes CASSDEHTRQGRGEKLFF.